This T cell receptor (beta chain) was retrieved from a study of CD8 T cells in ankylosing spondylitis. Study-wide results and caveats: The study identified a TCR beta motif of fewer than 10 highly homologous variants that appeared characteristic of ankylosing spondylitis blood. Prior work had noted some motif variants in reactive arthritis blood and synovial fluid. Disease-linked clones, CD8+, were relatively rare in peripheral blood. The clones that were linked to disease were reported to be significantly enriched in matched synovial fluid samples from ankylosing spondylitis patients.

This clonotype was seen only a few times. What it binds is not known. The CDR3 length is 16 residues. The V end lost 4 bases, the J end lost 7 bases, and 20 bases lay between the germline ends. Germline V gene lookup returns CDR1 LGHNA and CDR2 YSLEER. Quantitative 5'-RACE was performed with molecular barcodes, and it yielded the TCR beta libraries. TCRdb passed the 5' RACE reads through MiXCR, listing each CDR3 protein once. The sample records roughly 490,000 distinct CDR3 sequences, approximately 5.3% being singletons. Sequencing was performed on blood, either unsorted or a sorted T cell fraction (not recorded which). This rearrangement joins TRBV4-3 to TRBJ2-1, with D maybe TRBD1 (5 bases). The sequence was obtained from a male donor with ankylosing spondylitis. The CDR3 reads CASSLKASQGPNEQFF. The CDR3 DNA sequence: TGCGCCAGCAGCCTAAAGGCAAGTCAGGGCCCAAATGAGCAGTTCTTC.